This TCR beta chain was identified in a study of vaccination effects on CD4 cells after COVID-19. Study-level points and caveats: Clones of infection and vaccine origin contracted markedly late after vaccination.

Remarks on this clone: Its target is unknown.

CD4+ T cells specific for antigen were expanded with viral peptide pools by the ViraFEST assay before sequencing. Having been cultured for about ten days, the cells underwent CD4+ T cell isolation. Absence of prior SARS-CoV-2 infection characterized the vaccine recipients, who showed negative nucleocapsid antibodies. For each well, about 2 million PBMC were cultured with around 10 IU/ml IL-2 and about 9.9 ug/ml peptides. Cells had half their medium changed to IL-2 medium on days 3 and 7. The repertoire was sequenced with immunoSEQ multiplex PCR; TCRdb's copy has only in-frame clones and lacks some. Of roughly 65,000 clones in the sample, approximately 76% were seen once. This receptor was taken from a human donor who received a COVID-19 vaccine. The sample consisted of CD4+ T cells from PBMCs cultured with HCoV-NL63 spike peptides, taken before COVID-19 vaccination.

CDR3 in amino acids: CASSDQGYEQYV. The CDR3 bases are TGTGCCAGCAGCGATCAGGGGTACGAGCAGTACGTC. The chain couples TRBV2 to TRBJ2-7, with D tentatively TRBD1 (6 bases). Trimming left V 6 bases short and J 4 bases short, with 10 bases between. This CDR3 comprises 12 residues. Germline V CDR1 and CDR2: SNHLY, FYNNEI.